A single sample is the source of the 18 T cell receptor beta chains below, sequenced in a study of patients and donors after allogeneic stem cell transplantation. TCRdb passed the RT-PCR reads through MiXCR, listing each CDR3 protein once. The sample has about 410,000 distinct CDR3 sequences; 16% are singletons. Sequencing was performed on blood, either unsorted or a sorted T cell fraction (not recorded which). Receptor source: a human donor who was either an allogeneic HSCT recipient or a stem cell or donor lymphocyte infusion donor (not recorded which). It is not recorded whose cells these are; they may come from a transplant donor.

This clonotype was seen a few times. The chain combines TRBV20-1 with TRBJ1-6; 9 bases are a match to TRBD1. The V gene's germline CDR1 is DFQATT and CDR2 SNEGSKA (reference sequence). The CDR3 sequence is 17 residues long. With V trimmed by 2 bases and J by 0 bases, 5 bases remained unmatched. CDR3 coding DNA: TGCAGTGCTAGATGGACAGGGGCCTTCTCCTATAATTCACCCCTCCACTTT. Translation: CSARWTGAFSYNSPLHF.

This clonotype was detected ten times or more. CDR3 protein: CATSRDRGQPQHF. CDR3 in DNA: TGTGCCACCAGCAGAGATAGGGGTCAGCCCCAGCATTTT. The rearrangement uses TRBV15 and TRBJ1-5, with D perhaps TRBD1 (5 bases). V lost 0 bases and J 6 bases, leaving 6 bases between the germline ends. This CDR3 comprises 13 residues. The germline gives CDR1 LNHNV, CDR2 YYDKDF (reference sequence).

V and J are TRBV7-9 and TRBJ2-7; D unresolved. From germline, CDR1 is SEHNR and CDR2 FQNEAQ (reference sequence). V shed 3 bases and J shed 7 bases, with 13 bases lying between them. This CDR3 comprises 13 residues. CDR3: CASSLADEGEQYF. In nucleotides, the CDR3 is TGTGCCAGCAGCTTGGCAGATGAAGGAGAGCAGTACTTC.

This chain connects TRBV25-1 to TRBJ2-6; possibly TRBD2 for D (7 bases). The length of the CDR3 is 17 residues. The V gene's germline CDR1 is MGHDK and CDR2 SYGVNS. V was clipped by 5 bases and J by 4 bases, with 18 bases between them. Here the CDR3 reads CASSQDRGGLGANVLTF. The CDR3 nucleotides read TGTGCCAGCAGTCAGGATAGGGGGGGGTTAGGGGCCAACGTCCTGACTTTC.

The chain joins TRBV18 to TRBJ1-4; possible D gene TRBD1, 6 bases. V was shortened by 6 bases and J by 0 bases, with 17 bases between the two germline ends. Germline V gene sequence: CDR1 KGHSH, CDR2 LQKENI. The CDR3 extends over 17 amino acids. The CDR3: CASSTQGPLSTNEKLFF. CDR3 bases: TGTGCCAGCTCGACACAGGGTCCCCTTTCAACTAATGAAAAACTGTTTTTT.

This clonotype was picked up a small number of times. The chain has TRBV4-3 and TRBJ1-1; tentatively, D is TRBD1 (5 bases). V was cut by 4 bases and J by 7 bases, with 13 bases left in between. The CDR3 covers 13 residues. Germline V gene lookup returns CDR1 LGHNA and CDR2 YSLEER. The CDR3 here is CASSLEPGDEAFF. The CDR3 DNA sequence: TGCGCCAGCAGCCTTGAGCCGGGGGATGAAGCTTTCTTT.

The chain carries TRBV15 and TRBJ2-3; D may be TRBD2 (5 bases). The germline V gene has CDR1 LNHNV and CDR2 YYDKDF (reference sequence). The V end was cut by 0 bases, the J end by 5 bases, with 6 bases between. This CDR3 has 13 amino acids. The CDR3 reads CATSRDRGDTQYF. The CDR3 coding sequence is TGTGCCACCAGCAGAGATCGGGGAGATACGCAGTATTTT.

This clonotype was seen a handful of times. V usage is TRBV20-1 and J usage is TRBJ1-1, with D maybe TRBD1 (5 bases). CDR3 length: 13 amino acids. Germline V CDR1 and CDR2: DFQATT, SNEGSKA (reference sequence). The ends were cut back, 6 bases at V and 0 bases at J, with 11 bases in the middle. The CDR3 DNA reads TGCAGTGCAACGGGACTCTTGAACACTGAAGCTTTCTTT. The encoded protein is CSATGLLNTEAFF.

This clonotype was observed a handful of times. V gene TRBV6-1 combines with J gene TRBJ1-6, with D hard to call. This CDR3 is built from 13 residues. Trimming shortened V by 7 bases and J by 8 bases, and 12 bases separated the two germline ends. Germline loops: CDR1 MNHNS, CDR2 SASEGT. The CDR3 DNA sequence: TGTGCCAGCAACCGCGGACGGGATTCACCCCTCCACTTT. It translates to CASNRGRDSPLHF.

The rearrangement links TRBV20-1 to TRBJ2-5, with a weak D call TRBD1 (5 bases). The germline V gene has CDR1 DFQATT and CDR2 SNEGSKA (reference sequence). The CDR3 runs 14 residues. Trimming removed 1 base from V and 0 bases from J, with 9 bases in between. The CDR3 nucleotides are TGCAGTGCTAGAGTGACAGATTACCAAGAGACCCAGTACTTC. Translating it yields CSARVTDYQETQYF.

Regarding this clonotype: This may stem from a read error, because a much larger clone lies one nucleotide away. The V and J genes are TRBV9 and TRBJ2-7, with D hard to call. Deletions cut 0 bases from V and 1 base from J, with 5 bases between. The CDR3 is made up of 13 amino acids. Germline CDR1 is SGDLS and CDR2 is YYNGEE. This CDR3 reads CASSVGVSYEQYF. The CDR3 DNA reads as TGTGCCAGCAGCGTAGGGGTTTCCTACGAGCAGTACTTC.

This clonotype was found a few times. The rearrangement uses TRBV6-1 and TRBJ2-3; TRBD2 aligns across 7 bases. The CDR3 spans 14 residues. The V gene's germline CDR1 is MNHNS and CDR2 SASEGT. With 5 bases clipped from V and 1 base from J, the junction kept 3 bases outside the gene matches. CDR3 residues: CASSTRGGTDTQYF. As DNA, the CDR3 is TGTGCCAGCAGTACCCGGGGGGGCACAGATACGCAGTATTTT.

This clonotype was seen more than once but under ten times. The chain carries TRBV29-1 and TRBJ1-1; tentatively, D is TRBD1 (6 bases). This CDR3 has 14 residues. Germline-derived CDR1 and CDR2 are SQVTM and ANQGSEA. Trimming left V 4 bases short and J 1 base short, with 13 bases between. CDR3 loop: CSVGAGQGNTEAFF. The CDR3 nucleotides read TGCAGCGTTGGCGCGGGACAAGGGAACACTGAAGCTTTCTTT.

This clonotype was counted ten times or more. This sequence joins TRBV20-1 and TRBJ1-5; perhaps TRBD1 as D (5 bases). Trimming shortened V by 3 bases and J by 7 bases, and 13 bases separated the two germline ends. The V gene's germline CDR1 is DFQATT and CDR2 SNEGSKA (reference sequence). This CDR3 is 13 amino acids long. CDR3 loop: CSASFQGLQPQHF. CDR3 DNA sequence: TGCAGTGCTAGTTTTCAGGGCCTACAGCCCCAGCATTTT.

The gene calls are TRBV5-1 and TRBJ1-5; D is ambiguous. V lost 2 bases to trimming and J lost 5 bases, with 8 bases between them. The germline gives CDR1 SGHRS, CDR2 YFSETQ. CDR3 length equals 13 residues. The CDR3 protein is CASSLWPDQPQHF. The DNA of the CDR3 is TGCGCCAGCAGCTTATGGCCGGATCAGCCCCAGCATTTT.

This clonotype was observed a handful of times. CDR3 coding DNA: TGTGCCAGCAAGACTAGCGGGAGAGGCGAGCAGTACTTC. Protein: CASKTSGRGEQYF. The chain joins TRBV5-6 to TRBJ2-7, with 12 bases aligning to TRBD2. With 6 bases clipped from V and 6 bases from J, the junction kept 4 bases outside the gene matches. The CDR3 runs 13 residues. CDR1 and CDR2 from the germline V gene are SGHDT and YYEEEE.

This clonotype was seen more than once but under ten times. The chain is built from TRBV19 and TRBJ2-4; 12 bases agree with TRBD2. The V and J ends lost 5 bases and 0 bases, in that order; junction bases with no gene match: 11. Germline CDR1 LNHDA, CDR2 SQIVND (reference sequence). CDR3 length: 19 residues. CDR3 bases: TGTGCCAGTAGTTTCCGACTAGCGGGAGTGGTCCCAGCCAAAAACATTCAGTACTTC. Protein sequence: CASSFRLAGVVPAKNIQYF. The full variable domain, with the rest looked up from reference TRBV19 and TRBJ2-4, is DGGITQSPKYLFRKEGQNVTLSCEQNLNHDAMYWYRQDPGQGLRLIYYSQIVNDFQKGDIAEGYSVSREKKESFPLTVTSAQKNPTAFYLCASSFRLAGVVPAKNIQYFGAGTRLSVL.

V and J are TRBV11-2 and TRBJ2-7; D is uncertain. Germline CDR1 is SGHAT and CDR2 is FQNNGV. The length of the CDR3 is 16 residues. V lost 5 bases to trimming and J lost 4 bases, with 21 bases between them. This CDR3 is CASSTYTDAEEYEQYF. The CDR3 DNA sequence: TGTGCCAGCAGCACATACACGGACGCTGAGGAGTACGAGCAGTACTTC.